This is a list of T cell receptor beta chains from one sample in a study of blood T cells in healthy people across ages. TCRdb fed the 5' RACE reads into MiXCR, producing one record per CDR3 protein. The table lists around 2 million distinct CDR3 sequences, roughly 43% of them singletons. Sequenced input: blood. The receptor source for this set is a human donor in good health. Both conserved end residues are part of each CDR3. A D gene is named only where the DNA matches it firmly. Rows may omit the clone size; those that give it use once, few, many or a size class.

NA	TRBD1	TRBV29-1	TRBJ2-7	TGCAGCGGGGGAGACAGGGGCTCCTACGAGCAGTACTTC	CSGGDRGSYEQYF
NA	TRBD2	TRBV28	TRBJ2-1	TGTGCCATCACAGCGTCGGGGGGTGAGCAGTTCTTC	CAITASGGEQFF
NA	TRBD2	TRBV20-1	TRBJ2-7	TGCAGTGCTAATAGCGGGGGGACCACCTACGAGCAGTACTTC	CSANSGGTTYEQYF
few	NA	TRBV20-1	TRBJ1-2	TGCAGTGCTAGGGCACTGGGCGCCTATGGCTACACCTTC	CSARALGAYGYTF
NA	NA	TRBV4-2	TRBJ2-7	TGTGCCAGCAGCCAAGATATAGGGGACACCTACGAGCAGTACTTC	CASSQDIGDTYEQYF
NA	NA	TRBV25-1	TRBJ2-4	TGTGCCAGCAGTGTTCGGGGGCTCAATGAGCAGTACTTC	CASSVRGLNEQYF
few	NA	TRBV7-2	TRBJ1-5	TGTGCCAGCAGCCCCCGGGAGTTCTGGGCCCAGCATTTT	CASSPREFWAQHF
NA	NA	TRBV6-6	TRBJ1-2	TGTGCCAGCAGTTACGACGAACCGTCCGGCTACACCTTC	CASSYDEPSGYTF
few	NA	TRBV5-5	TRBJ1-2	TGTGCCAGCAGCCCCCGGACCAGGAATGGCTACACCTTC	CASSPRTRNGYTF
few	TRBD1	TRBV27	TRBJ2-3	TGTGCCAGCAGTTCCACAGGGGGCAAAACAGATACGCAGTATTTT	CASSSTGGKTDTQYF
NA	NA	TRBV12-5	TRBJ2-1	TGTGCTAGTGGTTTATGGGAAAACAATGAGCAGTTCTTC	CASGLWENNEQFF
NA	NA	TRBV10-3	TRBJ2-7	TGTGCCATCAGTGATTCTAACAACTACGAGCAGTACTTC	CAISDSNNYEQYF
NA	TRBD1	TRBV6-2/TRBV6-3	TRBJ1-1	TGTGCCAGCAGTTACTCGAGGACAGGAGGCGGCACTGAAGCTTTCTTT	CASSYSRTGGGTEAFF
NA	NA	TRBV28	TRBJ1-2	TGTGCCAGCAGTTTAAAGAGGACAGTCTATGGCTACACCTTC	CASSLKRTVYGYTF
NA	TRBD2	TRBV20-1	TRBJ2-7	TGCAGTGCCGCCGGGACTAGCAGTTCCTACGAGCAGTACTTC	CSAAGTSSSYEQYF
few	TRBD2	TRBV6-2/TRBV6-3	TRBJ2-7	TGTGCCAGCAGAAGACTAGCGGGGGACGAGCAGTACTTC	CASRRLAGDEQYF
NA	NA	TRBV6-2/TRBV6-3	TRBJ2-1	TGTGCCAGCAGTTCCCTTCGGACAGAGCAAGAGACCCAGTTCTTC	CASSSLRTEQETQFF
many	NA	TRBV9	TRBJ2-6	TGTGCCAGCAGCGGTACTTCGGGGGCCAACGTCCTGACTTTC	CASSGTSGANVLTF
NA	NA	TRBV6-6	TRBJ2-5	TGTGCCAGCAGTTACTCGGGGTGGGGGGGGCCTCAAGAGACCCAGTACTTC	CASSYSGWGGPQETQYF
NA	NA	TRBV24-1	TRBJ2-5	TGTGCCACCAGTTCCCCCGACATACTCCAAGAGACCCAGTACTTC	CATSSPDILQETQYF
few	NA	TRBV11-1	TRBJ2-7	TGTGCCAGCAGCAAGGACAGAGACTACGAGCAGTACTTC	CASSKDRDYEQYF
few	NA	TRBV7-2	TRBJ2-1	TGTGCCAGCAGTTTAAACGGCGCCCACAATGAGCAGTTCTTC	CASSLNGAHNEQFF
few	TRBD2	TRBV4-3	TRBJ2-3	TGCGCCAGCAGCCAAGATCTGAGCGGGGGACAATACACAGATACGCAGTATTTT	CASSQDLSGGQYTDTQYF
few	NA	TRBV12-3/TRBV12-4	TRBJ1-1	TGTGCCAGCAGTTTTTCAGTGGGGATAAGGGAGGGAACTGAAGCTTTCTTT	CASSFSVGIREGTEAFF
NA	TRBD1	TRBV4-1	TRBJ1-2	TGCGCCAGCAGCCAAGTGGAGGGGGCAGGGTATGGCTACACCTTC	CASSQVEGAGYGYTF
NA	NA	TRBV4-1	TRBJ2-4	TGCGCCAGCAGCCAAGATTCCGGGGGTGCGAACATTCAGTACTTC	CASSQDSGGANIQYF
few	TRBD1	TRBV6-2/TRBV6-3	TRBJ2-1	TGTGCCAGCAGGATGACAGGGGTCAATGAGCAGTTCTTC	CASRMTGVNEQFF
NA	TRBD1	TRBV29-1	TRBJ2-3	TGCAGCGTTGAAACGACAGGGGTCGGCACAGATACGCAGTATTTT	CSVETTGVGTDTQYF
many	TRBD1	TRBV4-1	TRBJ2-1	TGCGCCAGCAGCACAGGGGGCTCCTACAATGAGCAGTTCTTC	CASSTGGSYNEQFF
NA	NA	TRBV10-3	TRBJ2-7	TGTGCCATCAGTGCCCTAGCGAACCAATACGAGCAGTACTTC	CAISALANQYEQYF
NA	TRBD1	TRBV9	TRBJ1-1	TGTGCCAGCAGCCCACATGGACAGGCCGACACTGAAGCTTTCTTT	CASSPHGQADTEAFF
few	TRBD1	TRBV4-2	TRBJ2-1	TGTGCCAGCAGCCAAGACCGACAGGGGCATGAGCAGTTCTTC	CASSQDRQGHEQFF
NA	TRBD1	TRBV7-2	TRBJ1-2	TGTGCCAGCAGCTTAGGACAGGGGACGGTAGGCTACACCTTC	CASSLGQGTVGYTF
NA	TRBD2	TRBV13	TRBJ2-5	TGTGCCAGCAGCTTATCTAGCGGGGGGCCCGGATGGTGTGAGACCCAGTACTTC	CASSLSSGGPGWCETQYF
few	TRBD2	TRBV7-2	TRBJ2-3	TGTGCCAGCAGCTTGGTGTCTAGCGGGGAAATAGATACGCAGTATTTT	CASSLVSSGEIDTQYF
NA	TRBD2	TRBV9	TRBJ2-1	TGTGCCAGCGACAGCGGGGCAAATTACAATGAGCAGTTCTTC	CASDSGANYNEQFF